This T cell receptor beta chain was sequenced for a study of blood T cells in healthy people across ages. Study information: Through template switching, about one barcoded beta molecule was captured per two T cells, as measured in model experiments. Points from the study as a whole: Donors of long life had a larger count of naive CD4+ cells and greater diversity than aged donors. PBMCs were not sorted, which prevented a conclusive comparison of naive versus antigen-experienced cells. Per-million-T-cell TCR beta diversity fell roughly linearly with age.

The ends were cut back, 6 bases at V and 10 bases at J, with 13 bases in the middle. The CDR3 loop spans 12 amino acids. Germline assignment: CDR1 SGHTA and CDR2 FQGTGA. With regard to this clonotype: The antigen remains undetermined.

For the second PCR, which ran for about 6 to 11 cycles, a sample-barcoded 5' primer and a J-beta primer mix were used. One entry per CDR3 protein, called by TCRdb with MiXCR from the 5' RACE reads. The profile shows approximately 770,000 distinct CDR3 sequences, 55% to 70% of them singletons. The sample taken for sequencing was blood. This chain joins TRBV7-3 and TRBJ2-1; D gene ambiguous. The TCR comes from a man under 40 in good health. This CDR3 is CASRKEVGEQFF. The CDR3 nucleotides read TGTGCCAGCAGGAAAGAGGTGGGGGAGCAGTTCTTC.